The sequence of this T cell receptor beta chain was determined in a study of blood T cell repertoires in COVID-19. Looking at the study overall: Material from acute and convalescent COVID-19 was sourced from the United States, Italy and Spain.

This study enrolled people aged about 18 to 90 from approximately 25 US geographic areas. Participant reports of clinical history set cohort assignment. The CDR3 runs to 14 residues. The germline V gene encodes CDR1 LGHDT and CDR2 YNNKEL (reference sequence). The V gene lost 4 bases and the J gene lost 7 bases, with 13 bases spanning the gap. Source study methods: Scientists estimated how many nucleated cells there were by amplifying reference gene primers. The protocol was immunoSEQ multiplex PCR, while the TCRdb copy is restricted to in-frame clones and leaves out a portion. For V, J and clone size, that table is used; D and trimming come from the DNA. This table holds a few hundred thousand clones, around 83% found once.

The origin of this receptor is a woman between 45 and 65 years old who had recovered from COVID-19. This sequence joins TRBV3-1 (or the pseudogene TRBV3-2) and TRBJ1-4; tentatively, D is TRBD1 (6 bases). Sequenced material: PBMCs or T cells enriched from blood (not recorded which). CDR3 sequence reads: CASSLDRLGEKLFF. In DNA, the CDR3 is TGTGCCAGCAGCCTAGACAGGTTAGGTGAAAAACTGTTTTTT.